These 15 T cell receptor beta chains were sequenced from one sample in a study of graft-versus-host responses after intestinal transplantation. Sequencing was performed with immunoSEQ multiplex PCR; in TCRdb, only in-frame clones are kept and a portion is missing. The table includes approximately 90,000 clones, 92% detected once. These TCRs' antigens remain unknown. The source material was unstimulated CD8+ T cells sorted from spleen or lymph node cells, sampled before transplant. These TCRs come from a human donor who was the organ donor for an intestinal transplant.

The chain has TRBV7-9 and TRBJ2-2; unclear D gene. Trimming left V 5 bases short and J 4 bases short, with 5 bases between. The germline V gene encodes CDR1 SEHNR and CDR2 FQNEAQ (reference sequence). The CDR3 is made up of 12 amino acids. This CDR3 reads CASSTGTGELFF. The CDR3 nucleotides read TGTGCCAGCAGCACCGGCACCGGGGAGCTGTTTTTT.

This rearrangement joins TRBV7-9 to TRBJ2-7, with a weak D call TRBD1 (5 bases). The germline gives CDR1 SEHNR, CDR2 FQNEAQ (reference sequence). The CDR3 length is 14 residues. V lost 2 bases and J 4 bases, leaving 12 bases between the germline ends. CDR3 protein: CASSLLGVGYEQYF. The DNA for the CDR3 is TGTGCCAGCAGCTTACTAGGGGTTGGGTACGAGCAGTACTTC.

The rearrangement uses TRBV5-8 and TRBJ1-2; possible D gene TRBD1, 5 bases. Germline CDR1 and CDR2: SGHTS and YDEGEE. Deletions cut 2 bases from V and 2 bases from J, with 7 bases between. The CDR3 extends over 13 amino acids. The CDR3 nucleotides read TGTGCCAGCAGCTTTAGGGGAAACTATGGCTACACCTTC. Translating it yields CASSFRGNYGYTF.

The V and J genes are TRBV7-7 and TRBJ2-2, with 8 nucleotides matching TRBD2. This CDR3 is 19 amino acids long. Per the germline V gene, CDR1 is SSHAT and CDR2 is FNYEAQ (reference sequence). Trimming cost V 0 bases and J 1 base; bases outside gene matches: 10. This CDR3 reads CASSLALIPRGGNTGELFF. As DNA, the CDR3 is TGTGCCAGCAGCTTAGCGCTAATCCCCCGGGGGGGGAACACCGGGGAGCTGTTTTTT. Based on the CDR3 plus reference TRBV7-7 and TRBJ2-2, the full variable domain is GAGVSQSPRYKVTKRGQDVTLRCDPISSHATLYWYQQALGQGPEFLTYFNYEAQPDKSGLPSDRFSAERPEGSISTLTIQRTEQRDSAMYRCASSLALIPRGGNTGELFFGEGSRLTVL.

This chain uses TRBV7-9 with TRBJ2-1; D is unclear. Germline values: CDR1 SEHNR, CDR2 FQNEAQ (reference sequence). This CDR3 region has 13 residues. Trimming removed 6 bases from V and 10 bases from J, with 16 bases in between. In nucleotides, the CDR3 is TGTGCCAGCAGGAGCCCTCTACTGGTAGAGCAGTTCTTC. This translates into CASRSPLLVEQFF.

The chain employs TRBV7-9 and TRBJ2-3; TRBD2 matches 8 bases. The germline CDR1 and CDR2 sequences are SEHNR and FQNEAQ (reference sequence). This CDR3 region has 17 residues. The J segment lost 2 bases and the V segment lost 7 bases, leaving 14 bases of the junction unmatched. In DNA, the CDR3 is TGTGCCAGCATCCAACCGGTGGGACTAGATTTCACAGATACGCAGTATTTT. The encoded protein is CASIQPVGLDFTDTQYF.

The gene calls are TRBV21-1 and TRBJ1-6. TRBV21-1 is recorded as a pseudogene. This CDR3 has 13 residues. The CDR3 region is CASVDSGWSPLHF. DNA for the CDR3: TGTGCCAGTGTTGACTCGGGGTGGTCACCCCTCCACTTT.

The chain has TRBV5-8 and TRBJ1-2; no firm D call. Trimming left V 4 bases short and J 5 bases short, with 3 bases between. In germline, CDR1 is SGHTS, CDR2 YDEGEE. The CDR3 covers 10 residues. In DNA, the CDR3 is TGTGCCAGCAGCCTATATGGCTACACCTTC. Its translation is CASSLYGYTF.

The chain uses TRBV7-9 and TRBJ2-1, with D tentatively TRBD2 (6 bases). The V end was cut by 1 base, the J end by 1 base, with 14 bases between. The CDR3 spans 17 residues. Per the germline V gene, CDR1 is SEHNR and CDR2 is FQNEAQ (reference sequence). This CDR3 is CASSLEETGRSYNEQFF. The CDR3 DNA sequence: TGTGCCAGCAGCTTAGAGGAGACGGGGAGGTCCTACAATGAGCAGTTCTTC.

V and J are TRBV7-2 and TRBJ2-5, with 8 bases fitting TRBD2. The CDR3 extends over 19 amino acids. Germline CDR1 reads SGHTA; CDR2 reads FQGNSA. V lost 1 base to trimming and J lost 1 base; unmatched junction nucleotides: 14. CDR3 in amino acids: CASSLVRRGVKNFQETQYF. CDR3 coding DNA: TGTGCCAGCAGCTTAGTACGGCGGGGGGTAAAAAACTTCCAAGAGACCCAGTACTTC.

V usage is TRBV6-5 and J usage is TRBJ2-1, with 9 bases matching TRBD1. Unmatched junction bases numbered 1, after V lost 2 bases and J lost 2 bases. The CDR3 covers 15 residues. The germline V gene has CDR1 MNHEY and CDR2 SVGAGI. The CDR3 DNA sequence: TGTGCCAGCAGTTACGGGACAGGGACCTACAATGAGCAGTTCTTC. It specifies CASSYGTGTYNEQFF.

The chain carries TRBV11-2 and TRBJ1-2, with 8 bases lining up with TRBD1. The CDR3 covers 15 residues. V gave up 8 bases and J gave up 8 bases; unmatched junction bases: 16. Germline assignment: CDR1 SGHAT and CDR2 FQNNGV. CDR3 coding DNA: TGTGCCAGCGCAGAAGAAAGGGGACAGGTCAGGGGCTACACCTTC. This codes for CASAEERGQVRGYTF.

This chain connects TRBV4-1 to TRBJ1-1; the D is unclear. Germline V gives CDR1 MGHRA, CDR2 YSYEKL. This CDR3 contains 15 residues. Trimming took 1 base from V and 0 from J, leaving 9 bases between them. The CDR3 nucleotides are TGCGCCAGCAGCCAAGGTGAGGGTCTGAACACTGAAGCTTTCTTT. Translating it yields CASSQGEGLNTEAFF.

The V gene is TRBV11-2, the J gene TRBJ2-1; TRBD2 agrees at 12 bases. The J segment lost 4 bases and the V segment lost 2 bases, leaving 9 bases of the junction unmatched. CDR3 length: 18 amino acids. CDR1 and CDR2 (germline): SGHAT, FQNNGV. The CDR3 here is CASSLRWASGGVYNEQFF. The CDR3 nucleotides are TGTGCCAGCAGCTTAAGGTGGGCTAGCGGGGGGGTATACAATGAGCAGTTCTTC.

The DNA for the CDR3 is TGCGCCAGCAGCTTGGTAGTTAGTGGGACAGGGGACGGCTACACCTTC. Its translation: CASSLVVSGTGDGYTF. This chain connects TRBV5-1 to TRBJ1-2; 10 bases are shared with TRBD1. Trimming at V came to 0 bases and at J to 8 bases, leaving 10 bases not matched to a gene. The CDR3 runs to 16 residues. Germline assignment: CDR1 SGHRS and CDR2 YFSETQ.